This TCR beta chain was captured by sequencing in a study of post-analysis software for immune sequencing data. Study-level findings and limits: People with multiple sclerosis had a significantly lower normalized Chao1 diversity than controls did. The F measure placed samples prepared in the same batch into strongly shared clusters.

Points on this clonotype: The antigen is not known.

Researchers reported that TCR beta cDNA libraries carried unique molecular identifiers. T cells numbering roughly 1 to 10 million yielded roughly 0.5 million cDNA molecules. TCRdb passed the PCR reads through MiXCR, listing each CDR3 protein once. The data show approximately 730,000 distinct CDR3 sequences, with roughly 27% seen just once and around 0.56% held by the top ten. The origin of this receptor is a girl aged 10-17 years with multiple sclerosis. The material sequenced was blood.

In DNA form, the CDR3 reads TGTGCCAGCAGCGGAAGGGGTGGACCCTACGAGCAGTACTTC. It codes for CASSGRGGPYEQYF. The gene calls are TRBV7-9 and TRBJ2-7; the D gene is possibly TRBD1 (5 bases). Trimming took 5 bases from V and 2 from J, leaving 13 bases between them. CDR1 is SEHNR and CDR2 is FQNEAQ in the germline V gene (reference sequence). The CDR3 extends over 14 amino acids.